The entry below describes one T cell receptor beta chain. This sample stems from a study of control samples from healthy donors and cancer patients. The data were produced by immunoSEQ multiplex PCR, yet TCRdb's version contains in-frame clones alone and is incomplete. This repertoire shows some 87,000 clones, about nine tenths found once; its top ten account for 15% to 17%. Germline V gives CDR1 LNHDA, CDR2 SQIVND (reference sequence). V lost 9 bases to trimming and J lost 5 bases; unmatched junction nucleotides: 14. The CDR3 runs to 15 residues. This clonotype was obtained from a man aged 25-45 years in good health. The sequenced sample was blood. This chain uses TRBV19 with TRBJ1-1, with 8 bases fitting TRBD1. The CDR3 loop is CASLLNRGRGTEAFF. DNA of the CDR3: TGTGCCAGCCTCCTGAACAGGGGGAGAGGGACTGAAGCTTTCTTT.